A single TCR beta chain is shown here with its context. The antigen is undetermined. Unmatched junction bases numbered 3, after V lost 3 bases and J lost 2 bases. This CDR3 comprises 15 residues. The source of the sample is a study of radiation and T cells in renal cell carcinoma. Assay: immunoSEQ multiplex PCR; the TCRdb copy retains only in-frame clones and omits some. The sample lists about 43,000 clones, around four fifths seen once, with around 26% in the top ten. Sample time point: blood 4 weeks post-SBRT, at nephrectomy. Treatment here: 15 Gy SBRT to primary tumor, nephrectomy 4 weeks later. Serial blood draws occurred at baseline and 2 and 4 weeks post-SBRT. Whole-study findings and limits: From baseline, blood top tumor clonotypes peaked at 2 weeks post-radiation.

The input for sequencing was blood, taken from a patient whose treatment included radiotherapy and nephrectomy. This rearrangement joins TRBV23-1 to TRBJ2-3; 9 bases are shared with TRBD2. TRBV23-1 is an ORF; its function is uncertain. This TCR derives from a woman aged 70-85 years with renal cell carcinoma. The DNA for the CDR3 is TGCGCCAGCAGTCAGACTAGCGGCCCCACAGATACGCAGTATTTT. Its translation: CASSQTSGPTDTQYF.